The TCR beta chain described here comes from a study of control samples from healthy donors and cancer patients (dated by TCRdb to the early 2020s). In regard to this clone: The antigen it binds to is not known. Base qualities were left out, and no much larger clone turns up one base away.

Preparation of the library involved the immunoSEQ multiplex PCR assay. In TCRdb, the immuneACCESS table is reduced to in-frame sequences with V and J assigned. These tables do not hold every clone; where another copy was compared, an unresolved V gene accounts for under half, and the others remain unexplained. This sample holds more than 85,000 clones; about 91% were observed only once. The ten top clones hold over 2% of the sample. The CDR3, cysteine through phenylalanine, is 15 amino acids long. The CDR3 DNA has 45 bases and is translated from base 1. The V end gives up 5 bases and the J end 9 bases, leaving 13 bases in the junction not matched to a gene. Per the germline V gene, SGHAT is the CDR1 and FQNNGV is the CDR2.

Here the chain combines TRBV11-2 and TRBJ2-5; 9 central nucleotides agree with TRBD1. The sample consisted of blood. The origin of this receptor is a woman between 18 and 29 years old in good health. CDR3 loop: CASSPSTGQGESQYF. In nucleotides, the sequence is TGTGCCAGCAGCCCGAGTACGGGACAGGGTGAGTCCCAGTACTTC. The CDR3 plus the reference TRBV11-2 and TRBJ2-5 genes for the other parts give the full variable domain: EAGVAQSPRYKIIEKRQSVAFWCNPISGHATLYWYQQILGQGPKLLIQFQNNGVVDDSQLPKDRFSAERLKGVDSTLKIQPAKLEDSAVYLCASSPSTGQGESQYFGPGTRLLVL.